This T cell receptor beta chain was recorded in a study of cytomegalovirus exposure and HLA in healthy donors (dated by TCRdb to 2015 to 2018). In the study overall: An earlier analysis of some 500 of the donors reported 250 to 350 Gb of sequence data and 100 million to 140 million unique TCR beta sequences from about 200 million T cells. Approximately 310 gigabases of sequencing data and around 80 million unique TCR sequences made up an early release that covered roughly 670 HLA-typed donors. Of the roughly 400 genotyped donors, over 70% fell in the genetic ancestry cluster associated with self-reported Caucasian donors. The study aimed to test whether cataloging public T cell receptors could reveal signatures of past pathogen exposure. The study used immunosequencing to profile the T cell repertoires of approximately 690 subjects and linked those repertoires to cytomegalovirus serostatus. A separate validation cohort of over 95 different subjects was used in addition to the 666-subject first cohort. To predict cytomegalovirus infection status, the study brought together high-throughput TCR immunosequencing, statistical association of individual TCRs with disease status, and machine learning. In a later analysis, previously published TCR beta repertoires from 550 to 750 donors were re-analyzed and high-resolution HLA genotyping was added so that TCR occurrence patterns could be studied. Rather than using new phenotypic data, the later analysis identified candidate immune exposures from TCR beta sequences and from how often those sequences occurred across donors. An earlier analysis of some 500 of the donors used high-throughput TCR beta sequencing to judge whether each TCR beta V gene segment behaved as functional or pseudogenic. Donor age, sex, ethnicity and CMV serostatus were collected together with the repertoire data. A later genetic analysis took genome-wide SNP genotypes for about three fifths of the roughly 670 donors and used that subset as a discovery cohort. Every repertoire in the discovery cohort had been generated on one and the same sequencing platform. HLA typing included class I and class II loci at four-digit resolution. The number of donors typed differed by locus, with about 629-630 for A, B, C, DRB1 and DQB1, roughly 520 for DQA1, 600 to 610 for DPA1, and 400 to 490 for DPB1. Four or five DR-DQ haplotypes were treated as single units for association and clustering because of strong linkage in the cohort. Across some 400 genotyped donors of the cohort, an average of about 240,000 unique TCR beta nucleotide sequences per donor were sequenced, and 15% to 20% of those sequences were non-productive.

In total, approximately 700 healthy bone marrow donors made up the cohort. At the time of sampling, every cohort member was nominally healthy, though immune exposures that went unrecorded were likely present. The donor tested CMV seronegative and was one of the 352 seronegative cohort members. Each donor provided a peripheral blood sample, and peripheral blood mononuclear cells were used for TCR beta sequencing. Genomic DNA extraction from the blood cell samples was performed with the Qiagen DNeasy Blood Extraction Kit. Concerning this clone: What antigen it recognizes has not been identified. There are no base qualities to consult, and no much larger clone falls within one base.

To prepare the library, the immunoSEQ multiplex PCR assay was applied. For the multiplex PCR, a mixture combining 60 forward primers for TCR Vbeta segments and 13 reverse primers for TCR Jbeta segments was used. A multiplex PCR assay on genomic DNA amplified the CDR3 region of rearranged TCR beta genes. The Illumina HiSeq System was used to sequence the amplified TCR beta libraries as 87-base-pair reads. On the authors' methods: A later analysis tallied roughly 76 million unique TCR beta chains across the 700 or so repertoires, and about 10 million of those chains were shared by two or more donors. To remove PCR and sequencing errors, raw reads were error-corrected and collapsed into unique sequences using a nearest-neighbor algorithm that merged closely related sequences. CDR3 sequences were aligned to IMGT reference sequences to assign V, D and J gene segments. For a sequence to be retained, a match of at least six nucleotides was required to both a V gene segment and a J gene segment. Rearrangements were called productive when the CDR3 lacked stop codons and stayed in frame with V and J; all others were non-productive. Following IMGT convention, CDR3 was defined as the stretch from the second conserved V-encoded cysteine up to the conserved J-encoded phenylalanine. The earlier analysis of a few hundred of the donors excluded sequences that lacked an unambiguous match to a single V gene segment. In an earlier analysis of around 600 of the donors, V segments were called functional above 56.7% productive rearrangements and were called segregating when the between-donor standard deviation exceeded 5%. A statistical classification framework was built for diagnosing cytomegalovirus status from the catalog of TCR beta chain sequences. A later analysis assigned V and J genes by comparing TCR nucleotide sequences with IMGT/GENE-DB human TR gene sequences. In a later analysis, CDR3 sequences and most-parsimonious VDJ recombination scenarios were assigned using the TCRdist pipeline. In a later analysis, every TCR beta chain was defined by the combination of its CDR3 amino acid sequence and its V-gene family, and reads without a unique V-gene family were dropped. In a later analysis, fewer than 600 highly shared, low-generation-probability nucleotide sequences were removed to address suspected cross-contamination and a sequencing artifact. For each public chain, a later analysis derived a clonal expansion index from normalized ranks of inferred template counts within each repertoire. Generation probabilities in a later analysis came from a VDJ recombination model fitted to out-of-frame rearrangements, and those results were checked against IGoR. In a later analysis, TCR-TCR, TCR-HLA and TCR-CMV co-occurrence was scored with hypergeometric tests, and a repertoire-size bias correction was applied to TCR pairs. A later analysis estimated false discovery rates by permuting HLA or CMV assignments 20 times. In a later analysis, co-occurring TCRs were grouped with DBSCAN, and TCRdist sequence similarity was added when clustering was performed within HLA-allele-positive subsets. For co-occurrence clustering, repertoires with fewer than 30,000 or more than 120,000 public chains were excluded, along with about five repertoires with anomalous nucleotide sharing. Not all clones reach the TCRdb copy of this immuneACCESS table, which keeps in-frame sequences only. Checked studies attribute under half of the gap to unresolved V genes and leave the rest unexplained. Clone size and V and J calls were adopted from that table, with D and trimming inferred from the DNA. Within this sample are 100,000 to 130,000 clones, with approximately 84% of them counted one time only. 2% to 2.5% of the sample rests with the top ten.

Trimmed from V: 6 bases; trimmed from J: 7 bases; junction bases lacking a gene match: 8. Looking up the germline V gene yields CDR1 MDHEN and CDR2 SYDVKM. The CDR3 runs 14 residues from the cysteine to the phenylalanine. The DNA shown is the 42-base CDR3, in frame from base 1. The full study reports these points: CMV serostatus was the only immune exposure information available for the cohort. When HLA alleles, especially DR and DQ, strongly co-occurred, attributing TCR associations to individual alleles was difficult. The authors suggested that the approach could potentially be extended to other disease states and immunological phenotypes. In this cohort, only TCR beta chains were sequenced, and detectable features were limited by the absence of alpha or paired-chain data. Because HLA typing was missing for some donors at each locus, association tests included only the typed subset. The earlier analysis of 587 of the donors excluded seventeen rarely observed V segments, including chromosome 9 orphons, because counts were too low. While some public TCRs were present in many individuals, most TCR sequences turned up only very rarely across donors. A further reported finding was that TCR beta sequences accurately predicted the HLA-A and HLA-B alleles for most subjects in the first cohort. Because the 87-base-pair reads could not distinguish some IMGT-functional V segments, including TRBV6-2 and TRBV6-3, those segments were excluded. A group of highly shared sequence variants was considered likely to be a technical artifact of the sequencing pipeline. Sequencing depth was assumed to be roughly uniform across donors in the presence/absence analyses, though that assumption may not hold. Linkage disequilibrium might explain the correlated functional status among segregating V segments, but an unknown experimental factor could not be ruled out. The classifier was reported to diagnose cytomegalovirus status with high specificity and sensitivity in both the original cohort and the validation cohort. Compared with equally common non-associated chains, HLA-associated TCR beta chains in a later analysis were more clonally expanded and had lower generation probabilities. In a later genetic analysis, a missense DCLRE1C variant was associated with V-gene and J-gene trimming of TCR beta chains, and the association was replicated in an independent cohort. A later analysis found that TCR association rates varied across HLA loci, with DRB1 alleles showing the most associated TCRs and HLA-C alleles the fewest. The study listed approximately 150 TCR beta chains as associated with cytomegalovirus. In an earlier analysis of about 540 of the donors, most TCR beta V segments were observed in productive rearrangements about 87% or about 30% of the time, broadly matching IMGT annotations. A later analysis associated about 17,000 TCR beta sequences with specific HLA alleles at a false discovery rate of 0.05. A later genetic analysis reported fewer N-insertions in productive TCRs among donors in an Asian-associated ancestry cluster than the roughly 690-donor mean. In a later analysis, most CMV-associated TCR beta chains were found to appear HLA-restricted, with HLA associations seemingly driven largely by CMV exposure. In vitro tests confirmed that a few of the cytomegalovirus-associated TCR beta chains recognize cytomegalovirus antigens. A later analysis reported that several top co-occurrence clusters appeared linked to parvovirus B19, influenza, CMV and Epstein-Barr virus.

This clonotype was sampled from a man aged 25-40 years in good health and CMV-seronegative. The chain is made from TRBV28 and TRBJ2-7; 11 bases in the middle match TRBD2. The sample comprised PBMCs. The CDR3 reads CASSWTSGHREQYF. The DNA sequence is TGTGCCAGCAGCTGGACTAGCGGGCATCGGGAGCAGTACTTC.